The entry that follows covers one T cell receptor beta chain sequence. What antigen it recognizes has not been identified. Per-nucleotide qualities are absent, and no much larger clonotype sits a single base away. Buffy coats from over 35 blood donors, supplied by the Finnish Red Cross blood service, were used as healthy controls. All TCR-sequenced material derived from peripheral blood: patient blood samples and healthy donor buffy coats. Ficoll-Hypaque gradient centrifugation was used to isolate peripheral blood mononuclear cells. For the healthy controls, CD4+ cells were obtained from buffy coats by magnetic purification. Genomic DNA was extracted using the Gentra Puregene Cell and Tissue kit, and a Qubit 2.0 fluorometer was used to quantify it. The cysteine opens and the phenylalanine closes a CDR3 of 15 amino acids. Only the CDR3 part of the read is kept: 45 bases, read in frame from the first base. For this chain, trimming is 1 base at the V end and 1 base at the J end, and the number of junction bases without a gene match is 0. Via the germline V gene, CDR1 is MGHRA and CDR2 YSYEKL.

The immunoSEQ assay at survey resolution was applied to genomic DNA for sequencing of TCRbeta rearrangements. The authors' analysis ran thus. In the TCR sequencing data, the smallest productive clonotype frequency that could be detected was 2.59 x 10-5. Analyses included only productive TCRbeta rearrangements, meaning complete and in-frame sequences. Clonality for each sample was calculated as Simpson clonality in the immunoSEQ Analyzer version 3.0. Clones were binned by frequency as very rare, small, medium, large (1-20%) or hyperexpanded (>20%). Generation probabilities were estimated with OLGA 1.2.3, V-gene circos plots were made with VDJtools, specificities were looked up in VDJdb, and CDR3 motifs were identified with GLIPH. TCRdb stores this immuneACCESS table with in-frame sequences only. Part of the clones is absent; in the studies checked, under half of the shortfall reflects unresolved V genes, and no reason is known for the rest. From that table come the V and J calls and clone size; the DNA was used to work out D and trimming. This sample gives 35,000 or so clones in total; nearly 90% of them show up just once. The biggest ten clones account for 3.4% of the sample.

The data stem from a study of STAT5B mutations in CD4+ large granular lymphocyte leukemia (dated by TCRdb to 2021 to 2024). As for the study more broadly: Among the healthy controls, the CDR3 'QG' motif was associated with a particular HLA allele. The study compared the TCRbeta repertoires of patients with CD4+ T-cell large granular lymphocyte leukemia against the TCRbeta repertoires of healthy blood donors. Flow cytometry on FACSCanto II or FACSVerse showed that the purified fractions were more than 95% pure among lymphocytes. What the study reported, not specific to this receptor: The main leukemic clonotypes were found to be private to each patient, although around 24% of the main leukemic clonotypes were detected at low frequency in the non-leukemic repertoires of other patients. The data were not HLA-matched, and the relatively small sample size could explain the higher clonality seen in CD4+ compared with CD8+ T-LGLL. Enrichment of TRBV06-family usage was observed among the top patient clones (8/27) relative to healthy controls (2/35). Greater clonality appeared to be present in CD4-sorted patient repertoires than in healthy CD4+ repertoires, and the difference was retained after the putative leukemic clones were removed.

Sequencing was performed on CD4+ T cells from blood buffy coats. In this chain, TRBV4-1 is recombined with TRBJ1-1, with 10 bases aligning to TRBD1. The TCR sequence derives from a human donor in good health. The CDR3 protein: CASSQGDRGNTEAFF. The DNA sequence is TGCGCCAGCAGCCAAGGGGACAGGGGGAACACTGAAGCTTTCTTT.